Each of the 9 T cell receptor beta chains below was sequenced from the same sample in a study of high-grade serous ovarian cancer treatment subgroups. The repertoire was sequenced with immunoSEQ multiplex PCR; TCRdb's copy has only in-frame clones and lacks some. The sample has approximately 3,500 clones, under 70% seen once. Tumor tissue was taken before any definitive surgery or chemotherapy was given. Sample: tumor tissue. These receptors all stem from a human donor with high-grade serous ovarian cancer.

This chain connects TRBV6-1 to TRBJ2-3; D gene unclear. Germline V gene sequence: CDR1 MNHNS, CDR2 SASEGT. Trimming left V 4 bases short and J 0 bases short, with 8 bases between. The CDR3 is 14 amino acids. CDR3 amino acids: CASSVITSTDTQYF. Written as DNA, the CDR3 is TGTGCCAGCAGTGTGATCACTAGCACAGATACGCAGTATTTT.

The chain has TRBV15 and TRBJ1-1, with 9 bases matching TRBD1. The CDR3 loop spans 15 amino acids. J gave up 5 bases and V 0 bases, and 4 bases lay outside the gene matches. Germline CDR1 LNHNV, CDR2 YYDKDF (reference sequence). The CDR3 nucleotides are TGTGCCACCAGCAGAGATAACAGGGGGCTTACTGAAGCTTTCTTT. Translated, it gives CATSRDNRGLTEAFF.

V gene TRBV6-6 combines with J gene TRBJ1-3; maybe TRBD1 (6 bases). The V and J ends lost 7 bases and 0 bases respectively, with 13 bases between them. The CDR3 runs to 15 residues. Germline CDR1 reads MNHNY; CDR2 reads SVGAGI (reference sequence). In DNA, the CDR3 is TGTGCCAGCAAAAACGACAGGACCTCTGGAAACACCATATATTTT. Its translation is CASKNDRTSGNTIYF.

The CDR3 loop reads CASSPRRVLQETQYF. The CDR3 nucleotides read TGTGCCAGCAGCCCCCGTAGGGTTCTCCAAGAGACCCAGTACTTC. This sequence joins TRBV11-2 and TRBJ2-5; D is unclear. The CDR3 covers 15 residues. Germline CDR1 SGHAT, CDR2 FQNNGV. Trimming removed 5 bases at V and 1 base at J, with 14 bases between.

This sequence joins TRBV14 and TRBJ1-1; D perhaps matches TRBD1 (6 bases). The CDR3 has 14 amino acids. Per the germline V gene, CDR1 is SGHDN and CDR2 is FVKESK. V was cut by 0 bases and J by 11 bases, with 16 bases left in between. The DNA of the CDR3 is TGTGCCAGCAGCCAAGATTGGGGGCAGGTGACGGCTTTCTTT. It yields the protein CASSQDWGQVTAFF.

This clone is categorized as medium-sized (0.01 to 0.1%). The chain is built from TRBV5-5 and TRBJ2-5; 8 bases match TRBD1. This CDR3 region has 15 residues. V dropped 1 base and J dropped 1; count of bases not matched to a gene: 3. Germline CDR1 SGHKS, CDR2 YYEKEE (reference sequence). CDR3 sequence: CASSLMDRAQETQYF. The CDR3 DNA follows: TGTGCCAGCAGCTTGATGGACAGGGCCCAAGAGACCCAGTACTTC.

CDR3: CASSLGGGDEQFF. The CDR3 region has the DNA TGCGCCAGCAGCTTGGGAGGGGGCGATGAGCAGTTCTTC. The V gene is TRBV5-1, the J gene TRBJ2-1; TRBD1 matches at 7 bases. CDR3 length: 13 amino acids. After removal of 0 bases from V and 8 bases from J, the junction contained 2 bases not matched to a gene. In germline, CDR1 is SGHRS, CDR2 YFSETQ.

By sample fraction, this clone is large. The chain uses TRBV30 and TRBJ2-7; a weak D match, TRBD1 (6 bases). Germline V gene data show CDR1 as GTSNPN and CDR2 as SVGIG (reference sequence). V was trimmed by 5 bases and J by 6 bases, leaving 23 bases between them. The CDR3 consists of 15 residues. CDR3: CAWGFRGAIRSEQYF. The CDR3, as DNA: TGTGCCTGGGGATTCAGGGGCGCCATAAGAAGCGAGCAGTACTTC. The full variable domain, its missing parts supplied by reference TRBV30 and TRBJ2-7, is SQTIHQWPATLVQPVGSPLSLECTVEGTSNPNLYWYRQAAGRGLQLLFYSVGIGQISSEVPQNLSASRPQDRQFILSSKKLLLSDSGFYLCAWGFRGAIRSEQYFGPGTRLTVT.

The gene calls are TRBV6-5 and TRBJ2-5, with 7 bases matching TRBD1. The germline gives CDR1 MNHEY, CDR2 SVGAGI. J gave up 2 bases and V 4 bases, and 1 base lay outside the gene matches. This CDR3 comprises 13 residues. The CDR3 protein is CASSLGQQETQYF. The CDR3, as DNA: TGTGCCAGCAGTTTGGGACAGCAAGAGACCCAGTACTTC.